A single sample gave rise to the 6 T cell receptor beta chains below, sequenced in a study of T cell repertoires in cytomegalovirus infection. TCRdb recomputed calls from the reads with MiXCR, one row per CDR3 protein. The data show 510,000 or so distinct CDR3 sequences, around a quarter seen once. Sequencing used PBMCs. These receptors were obtained from a human donor in good health (CMV status not recorded). Some clones in this sample may be carry-over from other donors' samples.

This clonotype was seen more than once but under ten times. The gene calls are TRBV10-3 and TRBJ2-5, with 9 bases matching TRBD2. V was clipped by 0 bases and J by 4 bases; unmatched bases: 0. The CDR3 runs to 14 residues. CDR1 and CDR2 (germline): ENHRY, SYGVKD. DNA for the CDR3: TGTGCCATCAGTGAGTCGACTAGCGGAGAGACCCAGTACTTC. This encodes CAISESTSGETQYF.

The J gene is TRBJ1-2, the V gene TRBV6-2 or TRBV6-3; no firm D call. Germline CDR1 MNHEY, CDR2 SVGEGT. The V gene lost 5 bases and the J gene lost 4 bases, with 14 bases spanning the gap. CDR3 size: 14 residues. Here the CDR3 reads CASSPVGMSYGYTF. CDR3 DNA: TGTGCCAGCAGTCCAGTCGGGATGAGCTATGGCTACACCTTC.

This clonotype was seen repeatedly, ten times or more. The rearrangement uses TRBV6-5 and TRBJ2-7, with 9 nucleotides matching TRBD2. Germline V lookup: CDR1 MNHEY, CDR2 SVGAGI. J was trimmed by 2 bases and V by 0 bases; bases with no gene match: 2. CDR3 length: 15 amino acids. The CDR3 DNA reads as TGTGCCAGCAGTTACTCTAGCGGGAGCCCCTACGAGCAGTACTTC. It is translated as CASSYSSGSPYEQYF.

This clonotype has more than one count but fewer than ten. V is TRBV4-3 and J is TRBJ2-7; tentative D call: TRBD1 (5 bases). This CDR3 is built from 16 residues. Trimming left V 1 base short and J 4 bases short, with 17 bases between. The germline V gene has CDR1 LGHNA and CDR2 YSLEER. CDR3 residues: CASSQVSVGLAYEQYV. The CDR3 bases are TGCGCCAGCAGCCAAGTGTCGGTGGGGCTGGCTTACGAGCAGTACGTC.

This chain joins TRBV4-1 and TRBJ2-7; possibly TRBD1 or TRBD2 for D (5 bases each). Trimming pared 2 bases from V and 2 bases from J, leaving 13 bases between. CDR1 MGHRA and CDR2 YSYEKL come from the germline V gene. The CDR3 consists of 15 residues. This chain's CDR3 is CASSQNRDVAYEQYF. The CDR3 region has the DNA TGCGCCAGCAGCCAAAACCGGGACGTAGCCTACGAGCAGTACTTC.

This chain links TRBV11-2 with TRBJ2-7, with TRBD2 as a possible D gene (6 bases). The CDR3 totals 16 residues. Per the germline V gene, CDR1 is SGHAT and CDR2 is FQNNGV. The V end was cut by 1 base, the J end by 0 bases, with 13 bases between. For the CDR3, the DNA is TGTGCCAGCAGCTTAGTTGGGGACGGGAGCTCCTACGAGCAGTACTTC. It specifies CASSLVGDGSSYEQYF.